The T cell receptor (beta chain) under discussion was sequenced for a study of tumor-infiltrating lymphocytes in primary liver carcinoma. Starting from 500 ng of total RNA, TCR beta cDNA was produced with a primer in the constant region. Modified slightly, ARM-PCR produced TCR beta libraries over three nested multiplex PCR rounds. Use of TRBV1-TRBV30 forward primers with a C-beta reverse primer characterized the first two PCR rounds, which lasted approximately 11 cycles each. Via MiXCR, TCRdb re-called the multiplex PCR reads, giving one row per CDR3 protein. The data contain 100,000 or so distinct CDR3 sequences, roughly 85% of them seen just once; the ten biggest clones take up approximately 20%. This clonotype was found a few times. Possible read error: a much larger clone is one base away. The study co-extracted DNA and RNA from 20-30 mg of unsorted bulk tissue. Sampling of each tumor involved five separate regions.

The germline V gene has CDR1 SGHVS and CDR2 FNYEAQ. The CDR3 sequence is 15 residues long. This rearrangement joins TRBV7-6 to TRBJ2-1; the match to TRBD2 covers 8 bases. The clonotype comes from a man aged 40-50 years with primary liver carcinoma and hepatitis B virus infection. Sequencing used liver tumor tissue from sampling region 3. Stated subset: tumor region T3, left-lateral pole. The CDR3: CVSSLSGTGDNEQFF. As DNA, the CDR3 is TGTGTCAGCAGCCTTAGCGGGACTGGCGACAATGAGCAGTTCTTC.